The rows below give T cell receptor beta chains drawn from one sample of a study of control samples from healthy donors and cancer patients. The assay was immunoSEQ multiplex PCR, and TCRdb's table has in-frame clones only and misses some. The sample lists about 85,000 clones, just over 90% occurring once. Sequencing used blood. These receptors came from a woman in her late teens or twenties in good health. Each CDR3 is given with its conserved first and last residue. The order of the fields is clone size, V gene, J gene, D gene, CDR3 protein, CDR3 DNA. The D gene is left open where the match is weak. Not every row has a clone size; where given, it reads once, few, many or a size class.

.,TRBV19,TRBJ2-7,TRBD2,CASSIGAGPSYEQYF,TGTGCCAGTAGTATCGGAGCGGGGCCTTCCTACGAGCAGTACTTC
.,TRBV11-3,TRBJ2-3,TRBD2,CASSLGGGAADTQYF,TGTGCCAGCAGCTTGGGCGGGGGGGCGGCAGATACGCAGTATTTT
.,TRBV7-7,TRBJ2-1,.,CASSLDRYNEQFF,TGTGCCAGCAGCTTGGACAGATACAATGAGCAGTTCTTC
.,TRBV6-5,TRBJ2-7,.,CASSYFTGRSGSEQYF,TGTGCCAGCAGTTACTTTACAGGGAGGTCCGGAAGCGAGCAGTACTTC
.,TRBV7-8,TRBJ2-7,.,CASSLSAEQYF,TGTGCCAGCAGCTTATCGGCCGAGCAGTACTTC
.,TRBV5-1,TRBJ2-3,.,CASTSGSVGTDTQYF,TGCGCCAGCACCTCCGGGTCGGTTGGCACAGATACGCAGTATTTT
.,TRBV6-4,TRBJ1-6,.,CASSLDAQDSPLHF,TGTGCCAGCAGTCTAGACGCCCAGGATTCACCCCTCCACTTT
.,TRBV29-1,TRBJ1-2,.,CSVDRGANYGYTF,TGCAGCGTTGATAGAGGGGCTAACTATGGCTACACCTTC
.,TRBV19,TRBJ1-2,.,CASSTTQVNYGYTF,TGTGCCAGTAGTACGACCCAGGTAAACTATGGCTACACCTTC
.,TRBV6-5,TRBJ1-1,.,CASSGEGWTEAFF,TGTGCCAGCAGCGGGGAGGGGTGGACTGAAGCTTTCTTT
.,TRBV4-1,TRBJ2-7,.,CASSQVGSGGYEQYF,TGCGCCAGCAGCCAAGTAGGGTCCGGAGGTTACGAGCAGTACTTC
.,TRBV4-1,TRBJ2-5,TRBD2,CASSQDRSGVGQETQYF,TGCGCCAGCAGCCAAGATCGGAGCGGGGTGGGGCAAGAGACCCAGTACTTC
.,TRBV6-1,TRBJ1-2,.,CASSEDFYGPTNYGYTF,TGTGCCAGCAGTGAAGATTTTTATGGGCCAACCAACTATGGCTACACCTTC
few,TRBV9,TRBJ1-1,.,CASSAVGQFTEAFF,TGTGCCAGCAGCGCAGTTGGACAGTTCACTGAAGCTTTCTTT
.,TRBV6-5,TRBJ1-1,.,CASHRLHGDTEAFF,TGTGCCAGCCATCGCCTCCACGGGGACACTGAAGCTTTCTTT
once,TRBV7-9,TRBJ1-1,.,CASSPLLTVLNTEAFF,TGTGCCAGCAGCCCGCTCCTTACAGTATTGAACACTGAAGCTTTCTTT
.,TRBV5-5,TRBJ2-7,.,CASSLGAGYSYEQYF,TGTGCCAGCAGCTTGGGGGCGGGATACTCCTACGAGCAGTACTTC
.,TRBV27,TRBJ1-1,.,CASSFGQHLEAFF,TGTGCCAGCAGTTTTGGCCAACACCTAGAAGCTTTCTTT
.,TRBV19,TRBJ2-3,.,CASSIDPQGSLTDTQYF,TGTGCCAGTAGTATAGATCCGCAGGGATCCCTTACAGATACGCAGTATTTT
.,TRBV5-4,TRBJ2-1,TRBD2,CASSLFLAGSKGEQFF,TGTGCCAGCAGCTTGTTTCTAGCGGGGAGTAAGGGTGAGCAGTTCTTC
.,TRBV14,TRBJ1-2,.,CASSQPGHNYGYTF,TGTGCCAGCAGCCAGCCGGGACACAACTATGGCTACACCTTC
.,TRBV7-3,TRBJ1-6,.,CASSLNLNSPLHF,TGTGCCAGCAGCTTAAATCTTAATTCACCCCTCCACTTT
.,TRBV6-5,TRBJ1-4,TRBD1,CASSYTSGGKLFF,TGTGCCAGCAGTTACACCTCAGGGGGAAAACTGTTTTTT
.,TRBV4-1,TRBJ2-3,.,CASSQVLTGTSTDTQYF,TGCGCCAGCAGCCAAGTTCTGACAGGGACTAGCACAGATACGCAGTATTTT
.,TRBV7-2,TRBJ2-5,TRBD2,CASSYQIRLAVDETQYF,TGTGCCAGCAGCTACCAAATAAGACTAGCGGTGGACGAGACCCAGTACTTC
.,TRBV18,TRBJ2-5,TRBD1,CASSPLPPGQIQETQYF,TGTGCCAGCTCACCACTGCCCCCGGGACAGATACAAGAGACCCAGTACTTC
.,TRBV10-3,TRBJ2-6,TRBD1,CAIGPRTGAFSGANVLTF,TGTGCCATCGGCCCTAGGACAGGGGCTTTCTCTGGGGCCAACGTCCTGACTTTC
.,TRBV20-1,TRBJ1-2,.,CSASATGLDYGYTF,TGCAGTGCTAGTGCGACAGGACTTGACTATGGCTACACCTTC
.,TRBV5-6,TRBJ1-6,.,CASSLMSSSPLHF,TGTGCCAGCAGCTTGATGAGCTCTTCACCCCTCCACTTT
.,TRBV7-8,TRBJ1-2,TRBD1,CASSFLGQGSSGYTF,TGTGCCAGCAGCTTCCTAGGACAGGGGTCTTCTGGCTACACCTTC
.,TRBV7-3,TRBJ2-1,TRBD1,CASSLLEGAGNEQFF,TGTGCCAGCAGCTTGTTAGAGGGGGCAGGCAATGAGCAGTTCTTC
.,TRBV5-1,TRBJ2-1,.,CASSLEGSYNEQFF,TGCGCCAGCAGCTTAGAGGGCTCCTACAATGAGCAGTTCTTC
.,TRBV6-4,TRBJ1-1,TRBD1,CASNPTSPTRGEDTEAFF,TGTGCCAGCAATCCTACTTCCCCGACCAGGGGGGAAGACACTGAAGCTTTCTTT
.,TRBV7-2,TRBJ2-1,TRBD1,CASSPRTGGYNEQFF,TGTGCCAGCAGCCCGAGGACAGGGGGCTACAATGAGCAGTTCTTC
.,TRBV2,TRBJ1-2,.,CALMGGWKSSYGYTF,TGTGCTCTCATGGGAGGGTGGAAGAGCTCCTATGGCTACACCTTC
.,TRBV5-1,TRBJ2-1,.,CASSLTTDYNEQFF,TGCGCCAGCAGCTTGACCACGGACTACAATGAGCAGTTCTTC
.,TRBV2,TRBJ1-5,TRBD1,CASSLLGTGHSNQPQHF,TGTGCCAGCAGTCTCCTGGGGACAGGGCATAGCAATCAGCCCCAGCATTTT
.,TRBV29-1,TRBJ2-7,.,CSVENRDTGYEQYF,TGCAGCGTTGAAAACCGGGACACCGGCTACGAGCAGTACTTC
.,TRBV18,TRBJ2-3,.,CASSPGGSTDTQYF,TGTGCCAGCTCACCGGGGGGAAGCACAGATACGCAGTATTTT
.,TRBV13,TRBJ2-6,.,CASSAGDGASGANVLTF,TGTGCCAGCAGCGCTGGGGACGGGGCCTCTGGGGCCAACGTCCTGACTTTC
.,TRBV28,TRBJ1-2,.,CASSLKDRLYGYTF,TGTGCCAGCAGTTTAAAGGACAGACTCTATGGCTACACCTTC
.,TRBV29-1,TRBJ1-5,TRBD1,CSVSRGLGRPQHF,TGCAGCGTTTCCAGGGGGCTTGGTCGGCCCCAGCATTTT
.,TRBV28,TRBJ1-2,.,CAGESGNYGYTF,TGTGCCGGGGAATCGGGGAACTATGGCTACACCTTC
.,TRBV3-1/TRBV3-2,TRBJ1-1,.,CASSSRGSEAFF,TGTGCCAGCAGCTCTCGGGGTTCTGAAGCTTTCTTT
.,TRBV4-1,TRBJ2-7,TRBD1,CASSQNRQGLSYEQYF,TGCGCCAGCAGCCAAAACCGACAGGGTCTCTCCTACGAGCAGTACTTC
.,TRBV19,TRBJ2-4,.,CASSIPTVEGLAKNIQYF,TGTGCCAGTAGTATCCCCACCGTTGAGGGATTAGCCAAAAACATTCAGTACTTC
.,TRBV7-9,TRBJ1-1,.,CASSSKGPHEAFF,TGTGCCAGCAGCTCCAAAGGCCCCCATGAAGCTTTCTTT
.,TRBV5-5,TRBJ1-1,.,CASSLQDTNTEAFF,TGTGCCAGCAGCTTGCAGGACACGAACACTGAAGCTTTCTTT
.,TRBV18,TRBJ2-3,.,CASSSRRDPISSTDTQYF,TGTGCCAGCTCGAGTCGGAGGGATCCGATATCTAGCACAGATACGCAGTATTTT
.,TRBV9,TRBJ1-2,.,CASSTLEVHTF,TGTGCCAGCAGCACATTAGAAGTCCACACCTTC
.,TRBV6-6,TRBJ2-1,TRBD2,CASRATSGGEREQFF,TGTGCCAGCAGAGCAACTAGCGGGGGGGAAAGAGAGCAGTTCTTC
.,TRBV10-2,TRBJ1-3,.,CASSPGSGGNTIYF,TGCGCCAGCAGCCCAGGGAGTGGTGGAAACACCATATATTTT
once,TRBV20-1,TRBJ2-1,.,CSPSGANEQFF,TGCAGTCCCTCCGGGGCTAATGAGCAGTTCTTC
.,TRBV2,TRBJ1-1,.,CASTTDTAEAFF,TGTGCCAGCACCACCGACACCGCTGAAGCTTTCTTT